The 8 T cell receptor beta chains reported below all come from one sample, sequenced in a study of OX40 agonist ivuxolimab in advanced cancers. Clones were sequenced by immunoSEQ multiplex PCR, and TCRdb holds only the in-frame ones, with some missing. The sample shows tens of thousands of clones, around 89% of them seen only once. This specimen consisted of CD4+ or CD8+ T cells sorted from blood, obtained in a trial of the OX40 agonist ivuxolimab. The source of these receptors is an adult with an advanced solid tumor such as melanoma, head and neck, liver or kidney cancer.

The V gene is TRBV19, the J gene TRBJ2-5, with 9 bases fitting TRBD2. Germline CDR1 LNHDA, CDR2 SQIVND (reference sequence). Trimming cost V 5 bases and J 4 bases; bases outside gene matches: 8. This CDR3 spans 15 amino acids. DNA for the CDR3: TGTGCCAGTAGTTCCCAGGCGGGGGGGGGAGAGACCCAGTACTTC. Protein: CASSSQAGGGETQYF.

The genes are TRBV10-3 and TRBJ2-7; D ambiguous. This CDR3 is built from 10 residues. Trimming cost V 3 bases and J 7 bases, with 4 bases left between them. Germline V gene lookup returns CDR1 ENHRY and CDR2 SYGVKD. CDR3 protein: CAISDGEQYF. The CDR3 coding sequence is TGTGCCATCAGTGACGGAGAGCAGTACTTC.

V and J are TRBV7-2 and TRBJ2-5, with D maybe TRBD1 (6 bases). The germline CDR1 and CDR2 sequences are SGHTA and FQGNSA. The V end lost 1 base, the J end lost 5 bases, and 17 bases lay between the germline ends. The CDR3 has 16 amino acids. CDR3 bases: TGTGCCAGCAGCTTAGATCCCCCAGGGGCGCGGGAGACCCAGTACTTC. Its translation is CASSLDPPGARETQYF.

The chain recombines TRBV27 with TRBJ2-2; D possibly corresponds to TRBD1 (6 bases). There are 15 residues in the CDR3. Per the germline V gene, CDR1 is MNHEY and CDR2 is SMNVEV (reference sequence). Trimming took off 5 bases at V and 3 bases at J, with 13 bases between the two ends. CDR3 residues: CASSPTGWDTGELFF. The CDR3, as DNA: TGTGCCAGCAGTCCGACAGGATGGGACACCGGGGAGCTGTTTTTT.

The chain joins TRBV13 to TRBJ2-3; 10 positions agree with TRBD2. The CDR3 spans 16 residues. V was pared by 5 bases and J by 3 bases, with 8 bases of the junction left unmatched. Germline CDR1 is PRHDT and CDR2 is FYEKMQ (reference sequence). For the CDR3, the DNA is TGTGCCAGCAGCGCGGGACTAGCGAGTGGTACAGATACGCAGTATTTT. Residues: CASSAGLASGTDTQYF.

The V gene is TRBV5-1, the J gene TRBJ1-1, with D uncertain. V was cut by 3 bases and J by 2 bases, with 8 bases left in between. This CDR3 has 13 amino acids. CDR1 and CDR2 from the germline V gene are SGHRS and YFSETQ. As DNA, the CDR3 is TGCGCCAGCAGCTATGACGGAAACACTGAAGCTTTCTTT. It codes for CASSYDGNTEAFF. Filled out from reference TRBV5-1 and TRBJ1-1, the complete variable domain reads KAGVTQTPRYLIKTRGQQVTLSCSPISGHRSVSWYQQTPGQGLQFLFEYFSETQRNKGNFPGRFSGRQFSNSRSEMNVSTLELGDSALYLCASSYDGNTEAFFGQGTRLTVV.

The chain has TRBV7-8 and TRBJ1-6; D gene ambiguous. V lost 1 base and J lost 9, with 13 bases in between. Germline CDR1 SGHVS, CDR2 FQNEAQ. This CDR3 spans 15 amino acids. CDR3 nucleotide sequence: TGTGCCAGCAGCTTAGTAAGCAACGGCGGTTCACCCCTCCACTTT. It codes for CASSLVSNGGSPLHF.

For this clone: An end of the junction differs from the germline gene, which may be a read error. The V and J genes are TRBV7-2 and TRBJ1-6; a possible D gene is TRBD1 (6 bases). Per germline, CDR1 SGHTA and CDR2 FQGNSA. The CDR3 is 14 amino acids. CDR3 coding DNA: TGTGCCAGCAGCTTAGCGGGGGCGCCGGGACCCTCTGACTTT. Amino acid sequence: CASSLAGAPGPSDF.